A selection of T cell receptor beta chains follows, all from one sample in a study of cytomegalovirus exposure and HLA in healthy donors. Profiling relied on immunoSEQ multiplex PCR, and the TCRdb table lists in-frame clones only, not all of them. The sample shows some 130,000 clones, and 1.5% to 2% sits with its ten largest clones. Sequenced input: PBMCs. Every receptor here comes from a man younger than 30 in good health and CMV-seronegative. Both conserved end residues are part of each CDR3. The order of the fields is V gene, J gene, D gene, CDR3 protein, CDR3 DNA. A D gene is named only where the DNA matches it firmly.

TRBV28	TRBJ2-7	TRBD1	CASSFRGLPYEQYF	TGTGCCAGCAGTTTCAGGGGGTTGCCCTACGAGCAGTACTTC
TRBV19	TRBJ2-3	-	CASGRTVTDTQYF	TGTGCCAGTGGTCGGACAGTTACAGATACGCAGTATTTT
TRBV6-1	TRBJ2-5	-	CASSEGGAGAETQYF	TGTGCCAGCAGTGAAGGGGGGGCGGGGGCCGAGACCCAGTACTTC
TRBV14	TRBJ1-1	-	CASRGRQTEAFF	TGTGCCAGCAGGGGCAGGCAAACTGAAGCTTTCTTT
TRBV7-2	TRBJ1-2	-	CASTLTYNYGYTF	TGTGCCAGCACCTTGACATATAACTATGGCTACACCTTC
TRBV28	TRBJ2-7	-	CASRGGTGRSYEQYF	TGTGCCAGCCGGGGGGGGACAGGGCGTTCCTACGAGCAGTACTTC
TRBV7-2	TRBJ2-7	-	CASSLGHSSYEQYF	TGTGCCAGCAGCTTAGGACATAGCTCCTACGAGCAGTACTTC
TRBV30	TRBJ2-7	-	CAWSPGVSHEQYF	TGTGCCTGGAGCCCGGGGGTTTCCCACGAGCAGTACTTC
TRBV7-2	TRBJ2-3	-	CASSLVRLAADTQYF	TGTGCCAGCAGCTTAGTTAGGCTAGCAGCGGATACGCAGTATTTT
TRBV2	TRBJ2-1	TRBD2	CASVTSVNEQFF	TGTGCCAGCGTTACTAGCGTCAATGAGCAGTTCTTC
TRBV11-3	TRBJ1-2	-	CASSLDLGRTIYGYTF	TGTGCCAGCAGCTTAGATCTGGGCAGGACTATCTATGGCTACACCTTC
TRBV7-4	TRBJ1-3	-	CASSLGRSSGNTIYF	TGTGCCAGCAGCTTAGGTCGGTCCTCTGGAAACACCATATATTTT
TRBV7-4	TRBJ1-2	TRBD1	CASSTDRAKSRRGYTF	TGTGCCAGCAGCACGGACAGGGCCAAGAGCCGGCGGGGCTACACCTTC
TRBV6-6	TRBJ2-2	TRBD1	CAGSKQGQSTGELFF	TGTGCCGGCAGCAAGCAGGGACAGAGCACCGGGGAGCTGTTTTTT
TRBV6-6	TRBJ2-1	-	CASSYRGQGTNEQFF	TGTGCCAGCAGTTACCGCGGCCAGGGGACGAATGAGCAGTTCTTC
TRBV19	TRBJ1-5	-	CASRQNSNQPQHF	TGTGCCAGCCGACAGAATAGCAATCAGCCCCAGCATTTT
TRBV2	TRBJ1-4	-	CASSLHRGDRANEKLFF	TGTGCCAGCAGTCTCCACCGCGGGGACCGAGCTAATGAAAAACTGTTTTTT
TRBV27	TRBJ2-3	TRBD1	CASSNWDRVITDTQYF	TGTGCCAGCAGTAATTGGGACAGGGTGATCACAGATACGCAGTATTTT